The 25 T cell receptor beta chains below were found in one sample sequenced in a study of blood T cells in healthy people across ages. Then a second PCR, running about 6 to 12 cycles, was carried out with a sample-barcoded 5' primer and a J-beta primer mix. TCRdb independently ran MiXCR on the 5' RACE reads; one entry per CDR3 protein. The sample yields more than 900,000 distinct CDR3 sequences, 25% seen once. This same sample was also part of a study on T cells of mothers and their children.

Sequencing was performed on blood. These receptors were obtained from a girl between 2 and 10 years old in good health.

The chain carries TRBV4-2 and TRBJ2-1, with D unresolved. The CDR3 consists of 13 residues. The V gene's germline CDR1 is LGHNA and CDR2 YNFKEQ. V was trimmed by 0 bases and J by 10 bases, leaving 10 bases between them. The CDR3, as DNA: TGTGCCAGCAGCCAAGATTCCTTGCGGGAGCAGTTCTTC. Its translation: CASSQDSLREQFF.

V and J are TRBV7-2 and TRBJ2-5; TRBD2 matches 11 bases. The end of the DNA fits TRBJ2-1 better, so the J call may be wrong. There are 14 residues in the CDR3. Germline loops: CDR1 SGHTA, CDR2 FQGNSA. The chain's CDR3 is CASSITSGGNEQFF. The DNA of the CDR3 is TGTGCCAGCAGCATCACTAGCGGGGGCAATGAGCAGTTCTTC.

The V and J genes are TRBV4-1 and TRBJ2-5, with 10 bases identical to TRBD1. The end of the DNA is better explained by TRBJ2-7, so the J call may be wrong. The CDR3 is made up of 17 amino acids. Germline lookup yields CDR1 MGHRA and CDR2 YSYEKL. The CDR3 nucleotides are TGCGCCAGCAGCCAAGGGGAGGATGGGACAGGGGACTACGAGCAGTACTTC. Encoded protein: CASSQGEDGTGDYEQYF.

The rearrangement links TRBV12-3 or TRBV12-4 to TRBJ2-1; 7 bases line up with TRBD1. The CDR3 sequence is 17 residues long. J lost 2 bases, V lost 6 bases, and 13 bases had no gene match. CDR3 loop: CASSPPPGQSTYNEQFF. The CDR3 DNA reads as TGTGCCAGCAGCCCGCCCCCGGGACAGAGTACCTACAATGAGCAGTTCTTC.

This clonotype has a handful of counts. V usage is TRBV29-1 and J usage is TRBJ1-4; 8 nucleotides line up with TRBD1. The CDR3 is made up of 12 amino acids. Per the germline V gene, CDR1 is SQVTM and CDR2 is ANQGSEA. V shed 6 bases and J 7 bases; nucleotides not matched to a gene: 4. CDR3 region: CSVRTGSEKLFF. The CDR3 DNA reads as TGCAGCGTCAGGACAGGGTCTGAAAAACTGTTTTTT.

The gene calls are TRBV25-1 and TRBJ2-2; 7 nucleotides line up with TRBD2. J gave up 5 bases and V 4 bases, and 10 bases lay outside the gene matches. CDR1 is MGHDK, CDR2 SYGVNS, per germline. The length of the CDR3 is 16 residues. CDR3 amino acids: CASSGWEGGVTGELFF. CDR3 bases: TGTGCCAGCAGTGGTTGGGAGGGAGGGGTAACCGGGGAGCTGTTTTTT.

The V gene is TRBV28, the J gene TRBJ2-7; D is undetermined. Germline V gene sequence: CDR1 MDHEN, CDR2 SYDVKM. V lost 3 bases to trimming and J lost 6 bases, with 3 bases between them. The CDR3 contains 10 residues. The CDR3 DNA reads TGTGCCAGCAGTTTTCGCGAGCAGTACTTC. Translating gives CASSFREQYF.

The chain is built from TRBV6-6 and TRBJ2-5; the D gene could be TRBD1 or TRBD2 (5 bases each). The CDR3 runs to 12 residues. Germline V gene data show CDR1 as MNHNY and CDR2 as SVGAGI (reference sequence). Trimming removed 0 bases at V and 11 bases at J, with 10 bases between. In nucleotides, the CDR3 is TGTGCCAGCAGTTACTCTGAGGGGAAGCAGTACTTC. It is translated as CASSYSEGKQYF.

This clonotype was recorded a few times. The genes are TRBV20-1 and TRBJ2-7; possible D gene TRBD2, 6 bases. Germline lookup yields CDR1 DFQATT and CDR2 SNEGSKA (reference sequence). CDR3 length: 14 residues. With 0 bases removed from V and 3 bases from J, the gap between germline ends came to 12 bases. The CDR3 nucleotides are TGCAGTGCTAGAGAAGGGGAGGCCAGCTACGAGCAGTACTTC. It translates to CSAREGEASYEQYF.

This clonotype showed up just a few times. The rearrangement uses TRBV9 and TRBJ2-7; D unresolved. Looked up from germline, CDR1 is SGDLS and CDR2 is YYNGEE. Trimming left V 4 bases short and J 6 bases short, with 14 bases between. The CDR3 is 13 amino acids. The CDR3 sequence is CASSPTGSPEQYF. The CDR3 region has the DNA TGTGCCAGCAGCCCGACCGGTTCTCCCGAGCAGTACTTC.

This chain links TRBV29-1 with TRBJ2-1; TRBD2 agrees at 8 bases. The ends lost 7 bases at V and 5 bases at J; junction bases unmatched: 7. This CDR3 region has 13 residues. Per germline, CDR1 SQVTM and CDR2 ANQGSEA. The CDR3 DNA reads as TGCAGCGCCGGGACTAGGATGAACAATGAGCAGTTCTTC. Its translation is CSAGTRMNNEQFF.

The chain uses TRBV3-1 and TRBJ2-5; unclear D gene. Germline V lookup: CDR1 LGHDT, CDR2 YNNKEL (reference sequence). Trimming pared 0 bases from V and 5 bases from J, leaving 16 bases between. This CDR3 is 16 amino acids long. The CDR3: CASSQDLVVRLETQYF. CDR3 nucleotide sequence: TGTGCCAGCAGCCAAGATCTCGTCGTCAGGTTGGAGACCCAGTACTTC.

Notes on this clonotype: A read error may be the cause here, since a much bigger clone is one base away. This sequence joins TRBV7-9 and TRBJ1-1; 7 nucleotides align to TRBD1. CDR3 size: 17 residues. The germline V gene encodes CDR1 SEHNR and CDR2 FQNEAQ (reference sequence). CDR3: CSSSLPKGQGVSTEAFF. CDR3 coding DNA: TGTTCCAGCAGCTTACCCAAGGGCCAGGGGGTATCCACTGAAGCTTTCTTT. Full variable domain (remainder filled in from reference TRBV7-9 and TRBJ1-1): DTGVSQNPRHKITKRGQNVTFRCDPISEHNRLYWYRQTLGQGPEFLTYFQNEAQLEKSRLLSDRFSAERPKGSFSTLEIQRTEQGDSAMYLCSSSLPKGQGVSTEAFFGQGTRLTVV.

This clonotype was counted between two and nine times. The chain joins TRBV29-1 to TRBJ2-1; perhaps D is TRBD1 or TRBD2 (5 bases each). V lost 4 bases and J 4 bases, leaving 17 bases between the germline ends. CDR1 and CDR2 (germline): SQVTM, ANQGSEA. There are 15 residues in the CDR3. In DNA, the CDR3 is TGCAGCGTTGGGGTTTCGGGGCCTATTTACAATGAGCAGTTCTTC. Translation gives CSVGVSGPIYNEQFF.

The rearrangement uses TRBV7-6 and TRBJ2-5; D gene ambiguous. This CDR3 is 13 amino acids long. V was shortened by 2 bases and J by 3 bases, with 7 bases between the two germline ends. CDR1 SGHVS and CDR2 FNYEAQ come from the germline V gene. The CDR3 DNA sequence: TGTGCCAGCAGCTTAAATATGGAAGAGACCCAGTACTTC. Translated, it gives CASSLNMEETQYF.

This rearrangement joins TRBV20-1 to TRBJ2-5; no reliable D call. The length of the CDR3 is 11 residues. Germline V CDR1 and CDR2: DFQATT, SNEGSKA (reference sequence). Trimming shortened V by 7 bases and J by 2 bases, and 8 bases separated the two germline ends. In DNA, the CDR3 is TGCAGTGTTTATCTACAAGAGACCCAGTACTTC. Its translation is CSVYLQETQYF.

The sample holds many counts of this clonotype. Written as DNA, the CDR3 is TGTGCCAGCAGCCTCGGTGGGCAGGCCTACGAGCAGTACTTC. Its protein product is CASSLGGQAYEQYF. V and J are TRBV11-3 and TRBJ2-7; no definite D call. This CDR3 is 14 amino acids long. Between the trimmed V and J ends, which lost 5 bases and 2 bases, there was a span of 13 bases. Germline V gives CDR1 SGHNT, CDR2 YENEEA.

This clonotype has a handful of counts. This CDR3 is CASRSWGDEKLFF. The CDR3 DNA reads TGTGCCAGCAGAAGTTGGGGCGATGAAAAACTGTTTTTT. This chain uses TRBV6-1 with TRBJ1-4, with D possibly matching TRBD1 (5 bases). The V gene's germline CDR1 is MNHNS and CDR2 SASEGT. The CDR3 contains 13 residues. Trimming removed 6 bases at V and 6 bases at J, with 11 bases between.

This clonotype was observed a single time. The chain uses TRBV21-1 and TRBJ2-5; TRBD1 is the table's D call and was not checked against the DNA. TRBV21-1 is flagged as a pseudogene. The length of the CDR3 is 15 residues. CDR3 sequence (DNA): TGTGCCAGCAGCAAAGACCAGGGCAAGGCCAACGGGCAGTACTTC. Amino acids: CASSKDQGKANGQYF.

This chain uses TRBV7-9 with TRBJ1-4; 9 positions agree with TRBD1. Unmatched junction bases numbered 8, after V lost 4 bases and J lost 5 bases. Germline V gives CDR1 SEHNR, CDR2 FQNEAQ (reference sequence). The CDR3 is 16 amino acids. The chain's CDR3 is CASSSNTGGGNEKLFF. Here the CDR3 DNA reads TGTGCCAGCAGCTCCAACACAGGGGGCGGGAATGAAAAACTGTTTTTT.

This clonotype has just a few counts. Here the CDR3 reads CASRRTTVYEQYF. CDR3 sequence (DNA): TGTGCCAGCAGAAGGACTACGGTCTACGAGCAGTACTTC. This chain connects TRBV25-1 to TRBJ2-7; a weak D match, TRBD2 (6 bases). Germline V gives CDR1 MGHDK, CDR2 SYGVNS. V was shortened by 6 bases and J by 3 bases, with 12 bases between the two germline ends. The CDR3 has 13 residues.

V and J are TRBV19 and TRBJ2-5; TRBD2 agrees at 8 bases. The DNA matches TRBJ2-1 better at its end, which makes the J call doubtful. Germline assignment: CDR1 LNHDA and CDR2 SQIVND (reference sequence). The CDR3 is 15 amino acids. CDR3 in DNA: TGTGCCAGTAGCAAATTAGCGGGAACCCCCGATGAGCAGTTCTTC. This gives the protein CASSKLAGTPDEQFF.

The table lists this clonotype with a few counts. The rearrangement links TRBV20-1 to TRBJ2-1; 7 nucleotides agree with TRBD2. Unmatched junction bases numbered 3, after V lost 1 base and J lost 3 bases. The CDR3 extends over 14 amino acids. Germline V gene data show CDR1 as DFQATT and CDR2 as SNEGSKA (reference sequence). CDR3 sequence reads: CSARARDYYNEQFF. In DNA form, the CDR3 reads TGCAGTGCTAGAGCTAGGGACTACTACAATGAGCAGTTCTTC.

CDR3 sequence (DNA): TGTGCCAGCAGCTTATCCCAGCGGGGGAACACCGGGGAGCTGTTTTTT. Translated: CASSLSQRGNTGELFF. This sequence joins TRBV7-9 and TRBJ2-2; 7 bases fit TRBD2. The CDR3 runs to 16 residues. CDR1 and CDR2 from the germline V gene are SEHNR and FQNEAQ (reference sequence). The V gene end was trimmed by 2 bases and the J gene end by 1 base; junction bases not matched to a gene: 4.

V and J are TRBV6-6 and TRBJ2-5; D is perhaps TRBD2 (6 bases). V was pared by 6 bases and J by 5 bases, with 22 bases between. The CDR3 totals 16 residues. From germline, CDR1 is MNHNY and CDR2 SVGAGI (reference sequence). The CDR3 is CASSLPPRLVYETQYF. Written as DNA, the CDR3 is TGTGCCAGCAGCCTACCGCCGAGACTAGTATATGAGACCCAGTACTTC.